This is a list of T cell receptor beta chains from one sample in a study of blood T cells in healthy people across ages. Via MiXCR, TCRdb re-called the 5' RACE reads, giving one row per CDR3 protein. Among roughly 1,500,000 distinct CDR3 sequences listed, approximately 38% were seen once. The sample was blood. Receptors originate from a young woman in good health. Each CDR3 is given with its conserved first and last residue. The D gene is left open where the match is weak. Clone size is stated in some rows and not others, as once, few, many or a class when expanded.

CSARGPQRPDTQYF	TGCAGTGCTAGAGGGCCCCAGAGGCCAGATACGCAGTATTTT	.	TRBV20-1	TRBJ2-3	many
CASSPGRMETQYF	TGTGCCAGCAGCCCGGGGCGGATGGAGACCCAGTACTTC	.	TRBV12-3/TRBV12-4	TRBJ2-5	few
CASTPPGASGIINEQFF	TGTGCCAGCACGCCCCCCGGTGCTAGCGGGATTATAAATGAGCAGTTCTTC	TRBD2	TRBV7-9	TRBJ2-1	.
CSARAPPTSGDTDTQYF	TGCAGTGCTAGAGCCCCTCCGACTAGCGGGGACACAGATACGCAGTATTTT	TRBD2	TRBV20-1	TRBJ2-3	.
CASSRTSGIKETQYF	TGTGCCAGCAGTCGGACTAGCGGCATAAAAGAGACCCAGTACTTC	TRBD2	TRBV27	TRBJ2-5	many
CASSPGTSGTITNTGELFF	TGTGCCAGCAGCCCCGGGACTAGCGGGACTATAACGAACACCGGGGAGCTGTTTTTT	TRBD2	TRBV3-1	TRBJ2-2	once
CASSVIAGPDEQFF	TGCGCCAGCTCGGTCATAGCGGGACCCGATGAGCAGTTCTTC	TRBD2	TRBV5-1	TRBJ2-1	.
CATSSRTENQETQYF	TGTGCCACCAGCTCGCGGACGGAAAACCAAGAGACCCAGTACTTC	.	TRBV15	TRBJ2-5	.
CASSDYGRGGTYNEQFF	TGTGCCAGCAGTGACTATGGAAGGGGGGGGACCTACAATGAGCAGTTCTTC	.	TRBV6-1	TRBJ2-1	few
CASKGFTDTQYF	TGTGCCAGCAAAGGGTTCACAGATACGCAGTATTTT	.	TRBV28	TRBJ2-3	many
CSAGWMGQASYEQYF	TGCAGTGCTGGCTGGATGGGACAGGCCTCCTACGAGCAGTACTTC	TRBD1	TRBV20-1	TRBJ2-7	.
CSASMAENYGYTF	TGCAGTGCTAGTATGGCAGAGAACTATGGCTACACCTTC	.	TRBV20-1	TRBJ1-2	.
CSTGVGGTDTQYF	TGCAGCACGGGGGTCGGGGGCACAGATACGCAGTATTTT	.	TRBV29-1	TRBJ2-3	.
CASSRWTETYEQYF	TGTGCCAGCAGTCGATGGACGGAAACCTACGAGCAGTACTTC	.	TRBV5-5	TRBJ2-7	.
CSARVAGQQETQYF	TGCAGTGCTAGAGTGGCCGGACAGCAAGAGACCCAGTACTTC	.	TRBV20-1	TRBJ2-5	.
CASSFDRGMNTEAFF	TGTGCCAGCAGTTTTGACAGGGGCATGAACACTGAAGCTTTCTTT	TRBD1	TRBV27	TRBJ1-1	.
CSTRDRTYEQYF	TGCAGCACCCGGGACAGGACCTACGAGCAGTACTTC	TRBD1	TRBV29-1	TRBJ2-7	.
CAWSFLDYGYTF	TGTGCCTGGAGTTTCCTAGACTATGGCTACACCTTC	.	TRBV30	TRBJ1-2	few
CSGSRLGTDSGNTIYF	TGCAGCGGATCCAGACTCGGGACGGACTCTGGAAACACCATATATTTT	.	TRBV29-1	TRBJ1-3	.
CASSSHGSTDTQYF	TGTGCCAGCAGTAGTCATGGAAGCACAGATACGCAGTATTTT	.	TRBV28	TRBJ2-3	.
CASSEGAAQETQYF	TGTGCCAGCAGTGAAGGGGCAGCACAAGAGACCCAGTACTTC	.	TRBV6-1	TRBJ2-5	.
CASTDRNIQYF	TGTGCCAGCACCGACCGAAACATTCAGTACTTC	.	TRBV6-5	TRBJ2-4	.
CASSSPAQGKNYGYTF	TGTGCCAGCAGCTCACCGGCCCAGGGTAAAAACTATGGCTACACCTTC	.	TRBV7-9	TRBJ1-2	.
CASSPPASYNEQYF	TGTGCCAGCAGCCCTCCAGCAAGCTACAATGAGCAGTACTTC	.	TRBV11-2	TRBJ2-7	.
CASSSPITSGSRNEQFF	TGTGCCAGCAGTTCCCCGATCACTAGCGGGTCGCGGAATGAGCAGTTCTTC	TRBD2	TRBV28	TRBJ2-1	few
CSVGQGRREAQYF	TGCAGCGTTGGTCAGGGGCGCAGGGAGGCCCAGTACTTC	.	TRBV29-1	TRBJ2-5	.
CASSLLAGGDTGELFF	TGTGCCAGCAGTTTACTTGCGGGGGGGGACACCGGGGAGCTGTTTTTT	TRBD2	TRBV27	TRBJ2-2	.
CASSPEGISSYNEQFF	TGTGCCAGCAGCCCCGAGGGGATTAGCTCCTACAATGAGCAGTTCTTC	.	TRBV3-1	TRBJ2-1	many
CASSYVSQQFF	TGTGCCAGCAGTTACGTCTCACAGCAGTTCTTC	.	TRBV6-5	TRBJ2-1	.
CASSLGGDQPQHF	TGTGCCAGCAGCTTAGGCGGCGATCAGCCCCAGCATTTT	.	TRBV7-9	TRBJ1-5	many
CASSQEEGHREQYF	TGCGCCAGCAGCCAAGAAGAGGGCCATCGCGAGCAGTACTTC	.	TRBV4-1	TRBJ2-7	.
CASSLLVTGGSYEQYF	TGTGCCAGCAGTTTACTAGTCACAGGGGGCTCCTACGAGCAGTACTTC	TRBD1	TRBV28	TRBJ2-7	.
CSVRASYSNTEAFF	TGCAGCGTTAGGGCCAGCTATTCGAACACTGAAGCTTTCTTT	.	TRBV29-1	TRBJ1-1	many
CSSGDRRIGRETQYF	TGCAGTTCCGGGGACCGGCGCATTGGTCGTGAGACCCAGTACTTC	.	TRBV20-1	TRBJ2-5	few
CASSQDQGFTDTQYF	TGCGCCAGCAGCCAAGACCAGGGTTTTACAGATACGCAGTATTTT	.	TRBV4-1	TRBJ2-3	few
CASSHLSRTVGNTIYF	TGCGCCAGCAGCCACCTTAGTCGGACGGTTGGAAACACCATATATTTT	.	TRBV4-1	TRBJ1-3	.
CASAPGRETQYF	TGTGCCTCAGCACCCGGTCGAGAGACCCAGTACTTC	.	TRBV28	TRBJ2-5	few